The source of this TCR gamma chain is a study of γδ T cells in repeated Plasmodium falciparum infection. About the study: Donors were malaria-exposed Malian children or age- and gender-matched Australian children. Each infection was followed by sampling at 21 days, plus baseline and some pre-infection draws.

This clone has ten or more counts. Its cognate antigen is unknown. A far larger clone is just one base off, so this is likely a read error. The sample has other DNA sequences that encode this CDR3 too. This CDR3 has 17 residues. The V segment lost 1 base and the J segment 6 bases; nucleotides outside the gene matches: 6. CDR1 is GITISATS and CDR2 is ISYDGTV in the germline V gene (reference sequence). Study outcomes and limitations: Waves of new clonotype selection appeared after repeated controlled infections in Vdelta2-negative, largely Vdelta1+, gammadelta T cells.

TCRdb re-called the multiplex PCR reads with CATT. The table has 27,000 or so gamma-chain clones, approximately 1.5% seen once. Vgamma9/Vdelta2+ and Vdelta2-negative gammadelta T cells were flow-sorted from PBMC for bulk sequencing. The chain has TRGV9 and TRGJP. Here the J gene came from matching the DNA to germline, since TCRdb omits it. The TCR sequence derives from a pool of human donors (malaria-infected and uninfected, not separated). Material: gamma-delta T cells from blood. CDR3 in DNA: TGTGCCTTGTGGGAGGTTTCCGGAGAGTTGGGCAAAAAAATCAAGGTATTT. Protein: CALWEVSGELGKKIKVF.